This T cell receptor beta chain originates from a study of CD8+CD57+ T cells in acquired aplastic anemia. Study details: Recorded DNA amounts for sorted CD4+ and CD8+ cells had an average of around 3.4 ug. Healthy donor sequencing depth: some 10 million CD4+, roughly 11 million CD8+ reads. Overall study results and limits: Some 31 sequences, all CD8+ CDR3, were shared between patients and controls. No significant difference in CD8+ Simpson's diversity was found between patients and controls.

Details on this clonotype: Its antigen is undetermined.

The CDR3 is made up of 13 amino acids. Germline CDR1 and CDR2: SGDLS and YYNGEE. Trimming left V 0 bases short and J 7 bases short, with 7 bases between. Genomic DNA acted as the template from which TCR beta VDJ combination and CDR3 sequence profiling were carried out. From the reads, TCRdb called clonotypes with MiXCR, one entry per CDR3 protein. The repertoire holds fewer than 200,000 distinct CDR3 sequences, with 63% as singletons. V usage is TRBV9 and J usage is TRBJ2-2; no clear D. The sample taken for sequencing was sorted CD4+, CD8+, or CD8+CD57+ T cells (not recorded which) from PBMCs. This receptor was identified in a human donor in good health. CDR3 in DNA: TGTGCCAGCAGCGTAGGCGATAGCGGGGAGCTGTTTTTT. Its translation is CASSVGDSGELFF. Full variable domain (missing parts from reference TRBV9 and TRBJ2-2): DSGVTQTPKHLITATGQRVTLRCSPRSGDLSVYWYQQSLDQGLQFLIQYYNGEERAKGNILERFSAQQFPDLHSELNLSSLELGDSALYFCASSVGDSGELFFGEGSRLTVL.